Listed below are T cell receptor beta chains from one sample, sequenced in a study of shared clonotypes between healthy human individuals. Method: immunoSEQ multiplex PCR; TCRdb's copy keeps in-frame clones and lacks some. The table records 1.5 million to 2.5 million clones, approximately 95% of them present only once. Sequencing was done on a sample of naive CD8+ T cells sorted from blood. The receptors here all came from a man aged 18 to 30 in good health. The CDR3 runs from the conserved cysteine through the conserved F or W. A D gene is named only where the DNA matches it firmly. Expanded clones get a size class; other rows say once, few or many, or leave the size out.

>-|TRBD1|TRBJ1-1|TRBV19
TGTGCCAGTAGTGTCCAGGGGGCTGAAAACACTGAAGCTTTCTTT
CASSVQGAENTEAFF
>few|TRBD1|TRBJ1-1|TRBV4-3
TGCGCCAGCAGCCTTGGGACAGGGGAGGCGGGGAACACTGAAGCTTTCTTT
CASSLGTGEAGNTEAFF
>-|-|TRBJ1-4|TRBV6-1
TGTGCCAGCAGTGAAGTTGAAGCAACTAATGAAAAACTGTTTTTT
CASSEVEATNEKLFF
>-|-|TRBJ1-2|TRBV5-1
TGCGCCAGCAGCCAAAAGTTCACGAGCGACTACTATGGCTACACCTTC
CASSQKFTSDYYGYTF
>-|-|TRBJ2-5|TRBV5-6
TGTGCCAGCAGCTTGGCCATCGGGCAGCCCGATCAAGAGACCCAGTACTTC
CASSLAIGQPDQETQYF
>-|TRBD1|TRBJ2-1|TRBV11-2
TGTGCCAGCAGCCCGTCGGGACAGGCGTACAATGAGCAGTTCTTC
CASSPSGQAYNEQFF
>-|TRBD2|TRBJ2-7|TRBV13
TGTGCCAGCAGCCTCGGCCCAGCGGGAGGGCCTTACGAGCAGTACTTC
CASSLGPAGGPYEQYF
>-|-|TRBJ2-7|TRBV27
TGTGCCAGCAGTTTATCGATAGGTAGTAGGGACGAGCAGTACTTC
CASSLSIGSRDEQYF
>few|TRBD1|TRBJ2-7|TRBV27
TGTGCCAGCAGTCCCGGGACAGGGGTCTACGAGCAGTACTTC
CASSPGTGVYEQYF
>-|-|TRBJ2-1|TRBV7-2
TGTGCCACTACTAGTGGGTCATACAATGAGCAGTTCTTC
CATTSGSYNEQFF
>-|TRBD1|TRBJ2-3|TRBV7-9
TGTGCCAGCAGCACGGGACAGGGCGAGACAGATACGCAGTATTTT
CASSTGQGETDTQYF
>-|-|TRBJ1-1|TRBV2
TGTGCCAGCAGTATGGGAGGGTCCACTGAAGCTTTCTTT
CASSMGGSTEAFF
>-|-|TRBJ2-3|TRBV6-1
TGTGCCAGCAGTGTGGAGGGGACAGATACGCAGTATTTT
CASSVEGTDTQYF
>-|-|TRBJ2-3|TRBV28
TGTGCCAGCAGTCCGCGGCTGTTCGCAGATACGCAGTATTTT
CASSPRLFADTQYF
>-|TRBD2|TRBJ2-5|TRBV13
TGTGCCAGCTCGGCGGGAGGCCAAAACCAAGAGACCCAGTACTTC
CASSAGGQNQETQYF
>-|TRBD1|TRBJ2-2|TRBV4-1
TGCGCCAGCAGCCAGCCCACAGGGGAGAACACCGGGGAGCTGTTTTTT
CASSQPTGENTGELFF
>-|TRBD1|TRBJ2-2|TRBV28
TGTGCCAGCAGCACGGGACAGGGGACTTACACCGGGGAGCTGTTTTTT
CASSTGQGTYTGELFF
>-|-|TRBJ2-1|TRBV7-8
TGTGCCAGCAGCCTACCAGGGGCACCGGCGAGCTCCCCAAACGACAATGAGCAGTTCTTC
CASSLPGAPASSPNDNEQFF
>-|-|TRBJ1-2|TRBV5-5
TGTGCCAGCAGCTCGTCCCCCCTCGATGGCTACACCTTC
CASSSSPLDGYTF
>-|-|TRBJ2-5|TRBV27
TGTGCCAGCAGTTTGGCAGGGCCAGGGACCCAGTACTTC
CASSLAGPGTQYF
>-|-|TRBJ1-1|TRBV5-8
TGTGCCAGCAGCTTGGAAGTGAACACTGAAGCTTTCTTT
CASSLEVNTEAFF
>-|-|TRBJ2-7|TRBV6-5
TGTGCCAGCAGTTACGGCCGGGGGCCTTCCTACGAGCAGTACTTC
CASSYGRGPSYEQYF
>-|-|TRBJ2-5|TRBV7-8
TGTGCCAGCAGCTTGCCCAAGGGCCCGGGGGACGAGACCCAGTACTTC
CASSLPKGPGDETQYF
>few|-|TRBJ1-1|TRBV30
TGTGCCTGGAGTTTAGAGAACACTGAAGCTTTCTTT
CAWSLENTEAFF
>-|-|TRBJ1-5|TRBV2
TGTGCCAGCAGCCCAGGGACATCTTTTGAGGGCAATCAGCCCCAGCATTTT
CASSPGTSFEGNQPQHF
>-|-|TRBJ1-1|TRBV6-4
TGTGCCAGCAGATTCAGGGGTTCCGTTGACACTGAAGCTTTCTTT
CASRFRGSVDTEAFF
>-|-|TRBJ2-5|TRBV4-3
TGCGCCAGCAGCCAAACCTGGGCGATGGAGACCCAGTACTTC
CASSQTWAMETQYF
>-|-|TRBJ1-4|TRBV27
TGTGCCAGCAGTCCCCTCGGTATGGGCGAAAAACTGTTTTTT
CASSPLGMGEKLFF
>-|TRBD1|TRBJ2-7|TRBV6-1
TGTGCCAGCAGTGAATGGGACAGGGGATCCTACGAGCAGTACTTC
CASSEWDRGSYEQYF
>-|-|TRBJ2-7|TRBV28
TGTGCCAGCAGTTTCTCTGGGGACGAGCAGTACTTC
CASSFSGDEQYF
>-|TRBD2|TRBJ2-1|TRBV27
TGTGCCAGCAGTATCGAGGCTAGCGGTTCCTACAATGAGCAGTTCTTC
CASSIEASGSYNEQFF
>-|-|TRBJ2-7|TRBV10-2
TGCGCCAGCAGTGATGGCGGGACTGGATACGAGCAGTACTTC
CASSDGGTGYEQYF
>once|-|TRBJ2-7|TRBV5-4
TGTGCCAGCAGCTTGGTCGAGAACTCCTACGAGCAGTACTTC
CASSLVENSYEQYF
>-|-|TRBJ1-3|TRBV5-5
TGTGCCAGCAGCTTGGAATGGTGGACTTCTGGAAACACCATATATTTT
CASSLEWWTSGNTIYF
>-|TRBD2|TRBJ2-1|TRBV27
TGTGCCAGCAGTTTGGCGGGAGGGGTGAGATATTCCAATGAGCAGTTCTTC
CASSLAGGVRYSNEQFF
>-|-|TRBJ1-5|TRBV27
TGTGCCAGCCGCGGGGGAGGTCAGCCCCAGCATTTT
CASRGGGQPQHF
>-|TRBD1|TRBJ2-7|TRBV29-1
TGCAGCGTTCAATCGACAGGGGCCTACGAGCAGTACTTC
CSVQSTGAYEQYF
>-|-|TRBJ1-1|TRBV5-1
TGCGCCAGCAGCTTGGTAGGGGGGGCGCACGCTGAAGCTTTCTTT
CASSLVGGAHAEAFF
>once|-|TRBJ1-2|TRBV6-5
TGTGCCAGCAGTTACTTCGGGACAAACTATGGCTACACCTTC
CASSYFGTNYGYTF
>-|-|TRBJ2-1|TRBV28
TGTGCCAGCAGTTTCGTCCCAGGGCTCTCCTACAATGAGCAGTTCTTC
CASSFVPGLSYNEQFF
>-|TRBD1|TRBJ1-4|TRBV28
TGTGCCAGCAGCCGGACAGGGGGCGCGGATGAAAAACTGTTTTTT
CASSRTGGADEKLFF
>few|TRBD2|TRBJ2-3|TRBV9
TGTGCCAGCAGCGCCGGACTAGCGGACACAGATACGCAGTATTTT
CASSAGLADTDTQYF
>-|TRBD2|TRBJ2-5|TRBV18
TGTGCCAGCTCCCCCAGCGGGGGGGCCTTGGAGACCCAGTACTTC
CASSPSGGALETQYF
>-|-|TRBJ2-7|TRBV19
TGTGCCAGTAGTACCCATGGGGCGGACGAGCAGTACTTC
CASSTHGADEQYF
>-|-|TRBJ2-1|TRBV7-3
TGTGCCAGCAGCTTATACGGGGGTAGCTCCTACAATGAGCAGTTCTTC
CASSLYGGSSYNEQFF
>-|TRBD2|TRBJ2-7|TRBV27
TGTGCCAGCAGTTTTACCTTTGCTAGCGGGAGAGGGTACGAGCAGTACTTC
CASSFTFASGRGYEQYF
>-|-|TRBJ2-7|TRBV7-9
TGTGCCAGCAGTTCGACGGGGGGCACCTACGAGCAGTACTTC
CASSSTGGTYEQYF
>-|-|TRBJ2-6|TRBV27
TGTGCCAGCAGTTTGGGAGGTTCTGGGGCCAACGTCCTGACTTTC
CASSLGGSGANVLTF
>-|-|TRBJ2-7|TRBV5-4
TGTGCCAGCAGCTTGGACCCGACAGCATACTACGAGCAGTACTTC
CASSLDPTAYYEQYF
>-|-|TRBJ2-7|TRBV4-1
TGCGCCAGCAGCCAAGAGGGGACAAGCCCTTCCTACGAGCAGTACTTC
CASSQEGTSPSYEQYF
>-|-|TRBJ2-2|TRBV5-6
TGTGCCAGCAGCTTGGATCCGGGTACCGGGGAGCTGTTTTTT
CASSLDPGTGELFF
>-|TRBD2|TRBJ2-7|TRBV28
TGTGCCACCCTACTAGCGGGGGGATCCTACGAGCAGTACTTC
CATLLAGGSYEQYF
>-|-|TRBJ1-2|TRBV15
TGTGCCACCAGCAGAGATTCGTCGGGGCGCTATGGCTACACCTTC
CATSRDSSGRYGYTF
>-|-|TRBJ2-1|TRBV5-1
TGCGCCAGCAGCTTGGAACTCCCCCACAATGAGCAGTTCTTC
CASSLELPHNEQFF
>-|TRBD1|TRBJ2-2|TRBV13
TGTGCCAGCAGCCCAACGACAGGGACCGGGGAGCTGTTTTTT
CASSPTTGTGELFF
>once|-|TRBJ2-7|TRBV10-3
TGTGCCATCAGTGAGGAGGGAGGCCTCTCCTACGAGCAGTACTTC
CAISEEGGLSYEQYF
>-|-|TRBJ2-2|TRBV29-1
TGCAGCGTTGGGGAGAGTACCGGGGAGCTGTTTTTT
CSVGESTGELFF